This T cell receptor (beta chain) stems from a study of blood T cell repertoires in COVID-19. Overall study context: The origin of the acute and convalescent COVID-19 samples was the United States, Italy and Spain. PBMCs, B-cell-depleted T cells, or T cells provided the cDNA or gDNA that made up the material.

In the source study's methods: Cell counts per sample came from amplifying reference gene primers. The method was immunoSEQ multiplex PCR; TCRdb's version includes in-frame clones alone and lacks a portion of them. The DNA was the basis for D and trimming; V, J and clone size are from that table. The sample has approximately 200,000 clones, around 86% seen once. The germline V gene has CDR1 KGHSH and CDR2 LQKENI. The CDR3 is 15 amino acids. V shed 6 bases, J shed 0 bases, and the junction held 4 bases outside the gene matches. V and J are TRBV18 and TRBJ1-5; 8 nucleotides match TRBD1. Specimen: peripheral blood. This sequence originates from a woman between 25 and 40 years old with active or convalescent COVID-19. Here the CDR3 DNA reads TGTGCCAGCTCGGGGACAGGTAATAGCAATCAGCCCCAGCATTTT. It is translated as CASSGTGNSNQPQHF.